These 21 T cell receptor beta chains were all obtained from the same sample, sequenced in a study of identifying expanded T cells in peripheral blood. Data came from immunoSEQ multiplex PCR; TCRdb stores just in-frame clones and leaves some out. The profile covers about 100,000 clones, with roughly 85% appearing a single time and roughly a sixth taken by the ten largest. Sequencing was done on a sample of blood. The origin of the receptors is a person aged 18 to 75 in good health.

The rearrangement links TRBV4-3 to TRBJ2-5; 12 bases fit TRBD2. The junction had 8 bases not matched to a gene; V was cut back by 1 base and J by 5 bases. Per germline, CDR1 LGHNA and CDR2 YSLEER. The CDR3 consists of 17 residues. As DNA, the CDR3 is TGCGCCAGCAGCCAAGGATCTAGCGGGGGGGCAGGGGAGACCCAGTACTTC. It yields the protein CASSQGSSGGAGETQYF.

The chain combines TRBV5-4 with TRBJ2-3, with TRBD2 matching over 10 bases. The junction had 5 bases not matched to a gene; V was cut back by 4 bases and J by 0 bases. The germline CDR1 and CDR2 sequences are SGHNT and YYREEE (reference sequence). The CDR3 totals 16 residues. The CDR3 DNA follows: TGTGCCAGCAGCGCGGGGGGACTAGCGAGCACAGATACGCAGTATTTT. Translating gives CASSAGGLASTDTQYF.

This clone was observed a few times. This chain links TRBV11-3 with TRBJ1-1; no reliable D call. This CDR3 region has 12 residues. Trimming removed 3 bases from V and 1 base from J, with 3 bases in between. Germline CDR1 and CDR2: SGHNT and YENEEA. The CDR3 DNA sequence: TGTGCCAGCAGCTTTGGGAACACTGAAGCTTTCTTT. Translating gives CASSFGNTEAFF.

The rearrangement joins TRBV7-2 to TRBJ1-1, with D maybe TRBD1 (6 bases). V lost 2 bases and J lost 1, with 8 bases in between. This CDR3 contains 14 residues. Germline V gene data show CDR1 as SGHTA and CDR2 as FQGNSA. Here the CDR3 reads CASSLRQANTEAFF. DNA for the CDR3: TGTGCCAGCAGCTTACGACAGGCGAACACTGAAGCTTTCTTT.

The gene calls are TRBV5-6 and TRBJ2-7, with a possible D match to TRBD1 (6 bases). V shed 4 bases and J shed 3 bases, with 11 bases lying between them. The germline V gene has CDR1 SGHDT and CDR2 YYEEEE. This CDR3 region has 13 residues. In nucleotides, the CDR3 is TGTGCCAGCAGCCTAGGGACACTCTACGAGCAGTACTTC. Translating gives CASSLGTLYEQYF.

The J gene is TRBJ1-1, the V gene TRBV15; D is unclear. This CDR3 has 13 residues. The germline gives CDR1 LNHNV, CDR2 YYDKDF (reference sequence). The V and J ends lost 5 bases and 4 bases respectively, with 11 bases between them. CDR3 loop: CATSQASTTEAFF. The CDR3 DNA reads TGTGCCACCAGCCAAGCGAGTACCACTGAAGCTTTCTTT.

The CDR3 sequence is CASSFGSTNEKLFF. CDR3 in DNA: TGTGCCAGCAGCTTTGGGTCAACTAATGAAAAACTGTTTTTT. The V and J genes are TRBV5-6 and TRBJ1-4; D unclear. Germline V gene data show CDR1 as SGHDT and CDR2 as YYEEEE. The CDR3 loop spans 14 amino acids. The V end was cut by 2 bases, the J end by 0 bases, with 5 bases between.

This clone has a single count. The chain has TRBV7-9 and TRBJ2-2, with D perhaps matching TRBD1 (5 bases). Germline V gives CDR1 SEHNR, CDR2 FQNEAQ (reference sequence). The CDR3 has 14 residues. The ends were cut back, 5 bases at V and 0 bases at J, with 7 bases in the middle. CDR3 in amino acids: CASSLQANTGELFF. The DNA of the CDR3 is TGTGCCAGCAGCCTACAGGCGAACACCGGGGAGCTGTTTTTT.

The chain is built from TRBV7-2 and TRBJ2-7, with 8 nucleotides matching TRBD1. The CDR3 sequence is 14 residues long. After removal of 5 bases from V and 4 bases from J, the junction contained 7 bases not matched to a gene. The germline V gene encodes CDR1 SGHTA and CDR2 FQGNSA. CDR3 nucleotide sequence: TGTGCCAGCAGCGCCTTAGGACAGGGTTACGAGCAGTACTTC. Protein: CASSALGQGYEQYF. Using reference TRBV7-2 and TRBJ2-7 for the parts outside the CDR3, the full variable domain is GAGVSQSPSNKVTEKGKDVELRCDPISGHTALYWYRQSLGQGLEFLIYFQGNSAPDKSGLPSDRFSAERTGGSVSTLTIQRTQQEDSAVYLCASSALGQGYEQYFGPGTRLTVT.

The chain carries TRBV7-2 and TRBJ1-6, with D unresolved. This CDR3 region has 15 residues. The V end lost 5 bases, the J end lost 7 bases, and 15 bases lay between the germline ends. Germline V gives CDR1 SGHTA, CDR2 FQGNSA. The CDR3, as DNA: TGTGCCAGCAGCCCCACGTCCGCTGGGAATTCACCCCTCCACTTT. Residues: CASSPTSAGNSPLHF. The full variable domain, in which reference TRBV7-2 and TRBJ1-6 provide the parts outside the CDR3, is GAGVSQSPSNKVTEKGKDVELRCDPISGHTALYWYRQSLGQGLEFLIYFQGNSAPDKSGLPSDRFSAERTGGSVSTLTIQRTQQEDSAVYLCASSPTSAGNSPLHFGNGTRLTVT.

The chain joins TRBV20-1 to TRBJ1-2, with D maybe TRBD1 (6 bases). Germline lookup yields CDR1 DFQATT and CDR2 SNEGSKA (reference sequence). This CDR3 is built from 11 residues. This CDR3 is CRAGASHGYTF. CDR3 in DNA: TGCAGGGCGGGGGCGAGTCATGGCTACACCTTC.

The V and J genes are TRBV19 and TRBJ2-6, with D unresolved. From germline, CDR1 is LNHDA and CDR2 SQIVND (reference sequence). Trimming took 1 base from V and 0 from J, leaving 7 bases between them. CDR3 size: 16 residues. The CDR3 nucleotides read TGTGCCAGTAGTATAGTAGCCTTCTCTGGGGCCAACGTCCTGACTTTC. This translates into CASSIVAFSGANVLTF.

The rearrangement uses TRBV19 and TRBJ2-7; 7 bases agree with TRBD1. Germline V gene sequence: CDR1 LNHDA, CDR2 SQIVND (reference sequence). With V trimmed by 4 bases and J by 0 bases, 6 bases remained unmatched. The CDR3 contains 15 residues. The CDR3 loop is CASSTKAGGSYEQYF. In DNA, the CDR3 is TGTGCCAGTAGTACGAAAGCAGGGGGCTCCTACGAGCAGTACTTC.

V gene TRBV19 combines with J gene TRBJ2-1; D is unresolved. Germline V gene data show CDR1 as LNHDA and CDR2 as SQIVND (reference sequence). CDR3 length: 16 residues. Trimming took off 1 base at V and 1 base at J, with 11 bases between the two ends. The CDR3 protein is CASSIVERLSYNEQFF. The CDR3 nucleotides read TGTGCCAGTAGTATAGTGGAGCGATTGTCCTACAATGAGCAGTTCTTC.

The chain combines TRBV28 with TRBJ2-1; D assignment may be TRBD1 or TRBD2 (5 bases each). CDR1 and CDR2 (germline): MDHEN, SYDVKM. This CDR3 has 13 amino acids. Trimming shortened V by 5 bases and J by 8 bases, and 13 bases separated the two germline ends. Here the CDR3 DNA reads TGTGCCAGCAGTCCCACCGGGGCGCATGAGCAGTTCTTC. Residues: CASSPTGAHEQFF.

This rearrangement joins TRBV2 to TRBJ2-5; D is ambiguous. V shed 4 bases and J shed 7 bases, with 7 bases lying between them. Germline CDR1 SNHLY, CDR2 FYNNEI. This CDR3 is 11 amino acids long. The CDR3 here is CASSGTGTQYF. CDR3 nucleotides: TGTGCCAGCAGTGGGACCGGGACCCAGTACTTC.

This chain connects TRBV6-5 to TRBJ1-2; a weak D match, TRBD1 (5 bases). Germline V CDR1 and CDR2: MNHEY, SVGAGI. V lost 5 bases to trimming and J lost 4 bases, with 14 bases between them. CDR3 size: 14 residues. The CDR3 DNA sequence: TGTGCCAGCAGTCCCCGACAGCCCTTCTATGGCTACACCTTC. Protein sequence: CASSPRQPFYGYTF.

This clone was counted between two and nine times. This chain uses TRBV7-9 with TRBJ1-6; a weak D match, TRBD1 (5 bases). V shed 5 bases and J shed 10 bases, with 15 bases lying between them. Germline CDR1 SEHNR, CDR2 FQNEAQ (reference sequence). The length of the CDR3 is 14 residues. CDR3 residues: CASSVGPANSPLHF. Written as DNA, the CDR3 is TGTGCCAGCAGCGTGGGGCCAGCGAACTCACCCCTCCACTTT.

V and J are TRBV11-2 and TRBJ1-4, with D unresolved. V was cut by 1 base and J by 7 bases, with 10 bases left in between. Germline CDR1 is SGHAT and CDR2 is FQNNGV. CDR3 length: 14 residues. The CDR3 here is CASSLGPVVEKLFF. Here the CDR3 DNA reads TGTGCCAGCAGCTTAGGGCCAGTTGTTGAAAAACTGTTTTTT.

J is TRBJ2-5 and V is TRBV7-9, with D perhaps given as TRBD1 or TRBD2 (5 bases each). The germline gives CDR1 SEHNR, CDR2 FQNEAQ (reference sequence). V was trimmed by 4 bases and J by 5 bases, leaving 11 bases between them. The CDR3 loop spans 13 amino acids. The CDR3 sequence is CASSSEGYETQYF. The CDR3 DNA reads TGTGCCAGCAGCTCAGAGGGGTACGAGACCCAGTACTTC.

The genes are TRBV4-3 and TRBJ1-2; D call uncertain. The germline V gene encodes CDR1 LGHNA and CDR2 YSLEER. Trimming cost V 0 bases and J 2 bases, with 10 bases left between them. The CDR3 runs to 15 residues. This CDR3 reads CASSQDLGQNYGYTF. CDR3 sequence (DNA): TGCGCCAGCAGCCAAGATCTTGGTCAGAACTATGGCTACACCTTC.